The TCR beta chain described here comes from a study of T-cell memory formation after mild COVID-19. The CDR3 length is 16 residues. The V end lost 7 bases, the J end lost 1 base, and 16 bases lay between the germline ends. Germline V gives CDR1 MDHEN, CDR2 SYDVKM. One entry per CDR3 protein results from TCRdb running MiXCR on the 5' RACE reads. The table records about 260,000 distinct CDR3 sequences, around 15% of them present only once. The chain joins TRBV28 to TRBJ2-2; D is tentatively TRBD1 or TRBD2 (5 bases each). The specimen sequenced was PBMCs or a T cell subset sorted from them (not recorded which). This sequence was found in a man aged 18 to 29 who had mild COVID-19 (a few samples of this study predate the infection). Cell type and time point are not known. The CDR3 DNA sequence: TGTGCCAGCACTTTTTGGGGACGGCGGAACACCGGGGAGCTGTTTTTT. This translates into CASTFWGRRNTGELFF.